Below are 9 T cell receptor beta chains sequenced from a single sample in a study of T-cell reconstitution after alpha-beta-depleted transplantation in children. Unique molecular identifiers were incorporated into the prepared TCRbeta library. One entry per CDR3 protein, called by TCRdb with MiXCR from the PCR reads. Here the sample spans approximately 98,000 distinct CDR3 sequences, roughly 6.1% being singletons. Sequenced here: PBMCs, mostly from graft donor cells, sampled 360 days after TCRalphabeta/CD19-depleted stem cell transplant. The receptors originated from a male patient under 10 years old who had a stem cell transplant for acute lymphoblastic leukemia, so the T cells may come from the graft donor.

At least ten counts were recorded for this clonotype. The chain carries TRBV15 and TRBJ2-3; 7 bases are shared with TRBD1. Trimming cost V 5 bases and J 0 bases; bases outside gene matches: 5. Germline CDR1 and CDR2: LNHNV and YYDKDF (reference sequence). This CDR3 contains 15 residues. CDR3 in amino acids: CATSLTGRSTDTQYF. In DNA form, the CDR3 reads TGTGCCACCAGCCTGACAGGGCGAAGCACAGATACGCAGTATTTT.

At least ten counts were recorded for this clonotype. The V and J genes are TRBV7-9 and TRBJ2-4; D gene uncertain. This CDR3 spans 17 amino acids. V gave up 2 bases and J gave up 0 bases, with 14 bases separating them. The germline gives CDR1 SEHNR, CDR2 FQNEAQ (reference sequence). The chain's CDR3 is CASSLREKVRAKNIQYF. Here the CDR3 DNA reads TGTGCCAGCAGCTTAAGGGAAAAAGTTCGAGCCAAAAACATTCAGTACTTC.

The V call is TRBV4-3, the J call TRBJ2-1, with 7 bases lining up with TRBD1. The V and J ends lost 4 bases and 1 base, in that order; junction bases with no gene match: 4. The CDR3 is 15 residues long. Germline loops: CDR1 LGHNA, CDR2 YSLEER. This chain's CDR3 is CASSRDSGSYNEQFF. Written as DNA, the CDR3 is TGCGCCAGCAGCCGGGACAGCGGATCCTACAATGAGCAGTTCTTC.

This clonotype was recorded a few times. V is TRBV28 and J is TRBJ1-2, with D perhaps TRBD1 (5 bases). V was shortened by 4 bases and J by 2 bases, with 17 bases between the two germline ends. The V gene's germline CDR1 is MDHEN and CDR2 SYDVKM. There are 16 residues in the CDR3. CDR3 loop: CASSSPPLTANYGYTF. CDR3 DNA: TGTGCCAGCAGTTCCCCTCCCCTGACAGCAAACTATGGCTACACCTTC.

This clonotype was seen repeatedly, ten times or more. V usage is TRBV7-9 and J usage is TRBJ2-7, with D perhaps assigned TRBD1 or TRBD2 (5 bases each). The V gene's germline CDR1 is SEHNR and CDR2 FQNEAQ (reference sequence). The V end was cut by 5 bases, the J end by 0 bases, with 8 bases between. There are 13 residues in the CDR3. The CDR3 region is CASSGDGSYEQYF. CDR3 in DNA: TGTGCCAGCAGCGGGGACGGCTCCTACGAGCAGTACTTC.

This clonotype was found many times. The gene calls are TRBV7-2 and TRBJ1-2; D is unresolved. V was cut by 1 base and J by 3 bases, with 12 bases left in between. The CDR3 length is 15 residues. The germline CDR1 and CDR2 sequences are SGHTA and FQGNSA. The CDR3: CASSLEGRCYYGYTF. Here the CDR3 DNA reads TGTGCCAGCAGCTTAGAAGGCAGGTGCTACTATGGCTACACCTTC. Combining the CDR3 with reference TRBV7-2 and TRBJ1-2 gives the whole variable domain GAGVSQSPSNKVTEKGKDVELRCDPISGHTALYWYRQSLGQGLEFLIYFQGNSAPDKSGLPSDRFSAERTGGSVSTLTIQRTQQEDSAVYLCASSLEGRCYYGYTFGSGTRLTVV.

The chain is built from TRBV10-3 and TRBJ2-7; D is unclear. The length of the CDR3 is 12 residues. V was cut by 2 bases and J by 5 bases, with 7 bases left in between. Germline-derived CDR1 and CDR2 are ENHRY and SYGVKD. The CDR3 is CAISEGAHEQYF. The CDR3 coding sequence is TGTGCCATCAGTGAGGGTGCCCACGAGCAGTACTTC.

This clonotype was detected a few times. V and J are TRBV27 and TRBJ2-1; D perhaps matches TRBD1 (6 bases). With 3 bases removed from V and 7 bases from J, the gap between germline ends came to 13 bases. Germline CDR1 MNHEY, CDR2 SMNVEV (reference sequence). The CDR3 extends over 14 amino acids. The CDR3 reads CASSLGAGPNEQFF. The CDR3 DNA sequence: TGTGCCAGCAGTTTGGGGGCGGGTCCTAATGAGCAGTTCTTC.

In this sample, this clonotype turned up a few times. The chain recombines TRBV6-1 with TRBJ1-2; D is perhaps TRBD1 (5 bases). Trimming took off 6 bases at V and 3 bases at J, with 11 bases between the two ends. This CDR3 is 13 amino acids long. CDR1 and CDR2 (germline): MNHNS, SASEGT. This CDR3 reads CASSWDSYYGYTF. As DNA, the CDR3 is TGTGCCAGCAGCTGGGACTCCTACTATGGCTACACCTTC.